A selection of T cell receptor beta chains follows, all from one sample in a study of cytomegalovirus exposure and HLA in healthy donors. This table comes from immunoSEQ multiplex PCR, and its TCRdb copy is limited to in-frame clones, with some not included. The sample lists roughly 150,000 clones, about 86% occurring once. The sequenced sample consisted of PBMCs. The receptors were sampled from a woman aged 18-29 years in good health and CMV-seronegative. Each CDR3 is given with its conserved first and last residue.

>TRBJ2-7|14|TRBV9
CASSSLAGGPEQYF
>TRBJ1-2|15|TRBV7-2
CASSSYRGLNYGYTF
>TRBJ1-1|15|TRBV19
CASSPYRAGNTEAFF
>TRBJ1-1|13|TRBV13
CASSLYSISEAFF
>TRBJ1-6|16|TRBV19
CASSRERGRGDSPLHF
>TRBJ1-6|13|TRBV5-6
CASSLEPRGPLHF
>TRBJ2-2|15|TRBV2
CASNRAGGPTGELFF
>TRBJ1-5|16|TRBV2
CASSPLDRGSNQPQHF
>TRBJ2-1|14|TRBV5-6
CASSLSGSYNEQFF
>TRBJ2-7|13|TRBV6-1
CASTKGLSYEQYF
>TRBJ2-7|16|TRBV5-1
CASSFGTSGVSYEQYF
>TRBJ1-4|15|TRBV7-2
CASSLSMLSNEKLFF
>TRBJ2-1|14|TRBV7-3
CASSLTGLAGEQFF